This TCR beta chain stems from a study of T-cell memory formation after mild COVID-19. The length of the CDR3 is 16 residues. Trimming removed 4 bases from V and 3 bases from J; junction bases left unmatched: 6. Looked up from germline, CDR1 is MGHRA and CDR2 is YSYEKL. A few counts support this clonotype. Its specificity is not known. General study points: In pre-infection memory, a portion of responding clones appeared, which suggested that cross-reactive memory joined.

TCRdb re-derived calls from the 5' RACE reads in MiXCR, one entry per CDR3 protein. Of 40,000 to 60,000 distinct CDR3 sequences listed, 9% to 15% were seen once; the top ten hold over 20%. The sequenced material came from PBMCs or a T cell subset sorted from them (not recorded which). The chain joins TRBV4-1 to TRBJ2-7, with TRBD2 matching 13 bases. The receptor comes from a man between 18 and 35 years old who had mild COVID-19 (a few samples of this study predate the infection). Cell type and time point are not known. The CDR3: CASSRGLAGDHYEQYV. CDR3 DNA sequence: TGCGCCAGCAGCCGCGGACTAGCGGGGGACCACTACGAGCAGTACGTC.